Listed below are T cell receptor beta chains from one sample, sequenced in a study of prognosis after radiotherapy for stage I lung cancer. TCRdb processed the multiplex PCR reads anew with MiXCR; each CDR3 protein has one entry. This repertoire shows roughly 38,000 distinct CDR3 sequences, around 22% found once; its top ten account for 20% to 30%. The material sequenced was PBMCs, taken before or after stereotactic body radiation therapy (not recorded which). These TCRs come from a donor of 50 years or more with non-small cell lung cancer. CDR3s include the opening cysteine and the closing phenylalanine or tryptophan. A D gene is named only where the DNA matches it firmly. The listing skips clone size in some rows; elsewhere it reads once, few, many or a size class.

TRBJ1-2 TRBV12-3/TRBV12-4 TRBD1 many TGTGCCAGCAGTCGGACAGGGTCGAACTATGGCTACACCTTC CASSRTGSNYGYTF
TRBJ2-7 TRBV4-1 TRBD2 NA TGCGCCAGCAGCCAATATTTGACCGGGACTAGCGGGAAATCGTTC CASSQYLTGTSGKSF
TRBJ2-5 TRBV29-1 NA many TGCAGCATCAGACAGCTTCAAGAGACCCAGTACTTC CSIRQLQETQYF
TRBJ1-6 TRBV3-1 NA many TGTGCCAGCAGTTGGGGGGCCAGCTCCTATAATTCACCCCTCCACTTT CASSWGASSYNSPLHF
TRBJ2-7 TRBV10-3 NA many TGTGCCACCGAGAAGTTGGCCTCCTACGAGCAGTACTTC CATEKLASYEQYF
TRBJ2-2 TRBV7-2 TRBD2 NA TGTGCCAGCAGCCCGATGAGCGGGAGAAGCACCGCGGAGCTGTTTTTT CASSPMSGRSTAELFF
TRBJ1-1 TRBV30 NA many TGTGCCTGGAGTGTACGATGGGGTGAAGCTTTCTTT CAWSVRWGEAFF
TRBJ2-5 TRBV20-1 NA many TGCAGTGGGATACAGGTGGTTGGGACCCAGTACTTC CSGIQVVGTQYF
TRBJ1-1 TRBV11-2 TRBD1 many TGTGCCAGCAGCACCCACGGACAGGGGCCGAACACTGAAGCTTTCTTT CASSTHGQGPNTEAFF
TRBJ1-2 TRBV6-4 NA many TGTGCCAGCAGTGACTCGACAGGCAGGCTTAACTATGGCTACACCTTC CASSDSTGRLNYGYTF
TRBJ2-2 TRBV6-1 TRBD2 many TGTGCCAGCAGCTCCGGGACTAGCGACCCCACCGGGGAGCTGTTTTTT CASSSGTSDPTGELFF
TRBJ1-2 TRBV20-1 NA many TGCAGTGCCTGGTCGGGGACCGGGGGCTATGGCTACACCTTC CSAWSGTGGYGYTF
TRBJ2-1 TRBV4-1 TRBD2 few TGCGCCAGCAGCCAAGGGACTAGCGGGAACGATGAGCAGTTCTTC CASSQGTSGNDEQFF
TRBJ1-2 TRBV19 TRBD1 NA TGTGCCAGTAGTAAACAGACAGGGAGCCAGAGAGTCTGCACCTTC CASSKQTGSQRVCTF
TRBJ2-3 TRBV6-1 NA many TGTGCCAGCAGTGAAGAGTTTAATTGGAGTTTGCCGGATACGCAGTATTTT CASSEEFNWSLPDTQYF
TRBJ1-4 TRBV20-1 NA NA TGCAGTGCTAGGAAGAGACAGTTCAATGAAAAACTGTTTTTT CSARKRQFNEKLFF
TRBJ2-2 TRBV12-3/TRBV12-4 NA NA TGTGCCAGCAGTGTACCGGGACAAAGGGAAAACCGGGGAGCTGTTTTT CASSVPGQRENRGAVF
TRBJ2-7 TRBV20-1 TRBD1 NA TGCAGTGCGGTTGGGGGGACAGGGGCCACCTCGTGTTACGAGCAGTACTTC CSAVGGTGATSCYEQYF